This T cell receptor (beta chain) derives from a study of T cells in Graves' hyperthyroidism and ophthalmopathy. No ophthalmopathy progression within 18 months constituted stable Graves' hyperthyroidism. Hyperthyroidism patients were newly diagnosed, had disease duration under 2 months, and were aged 18 to 65 years. Diagnoses used clinical symptoms, serum thyroxine and TRAb, thyroid ultrasound and orbital computed tomography. The PBMCs were taken from 10 ml of fresh peripheral blood. The germline V gene has CDR1 DFQATT and CDR2 SNEGSKA (reference sequence). V trimming: 3 bases; J trimming: 2 bases; junction bases outside the gene matches: 2. The CDR3 extends over 14 amino acids. Amplification of TCR beta CDR3 regions was performed using RNA transcripts as template. The HTBI primer set drove a first-round RT-PCR of the TCR CDR3. Using its own MiXCR run on the multiplex PCR reads, TCRdb lists one record per CDR3 protein. Here the sample spans fewer than 800,000 distinct CDR3 sequences, roughly 17% being singletons.

The receptor was derived from a man aged 18 to 30 with Graves' hyperthyroidism. The rearrangement links TRBV20-1 to TRBJ1-5, with 9 bases matching TRBD1. The sample consisted of blood. The CDR3 DNA reads as TGCAGTGCTAGCACAGGGGGCGGCAATCAGCCCCAGCATTTT. Translated, it gives CSASTGGGNQPQHF.